Listed here are 8 T cell receptor beta chains from one sample, sequenced in a study of technical replicates of blood from a few donors. The data were produced by immunoSEQ multiplex PCR, yet TCRdb's version contains in-frame clones alone and is incomplete. Here the sample spans about 75,000 clones, approximately 90% being singletons. Material for sequencing was PBMCs. The receptors shown here come from a human donor in good health. Some clones in this sample may be carry-over from other donors' samples.

The genes are TRBV4-2 and TRBJ2-1, with a possible D match to TRBD1 (5 bases). Germline CDR1 and CDR2: LGHNA and YNFKEQ. This CDR3 comprises 15 residues. V was trimmed by 2 bases and J by 4 bases, leaving 12 bases between them. CDR3 bases: TGTGCCAGCAGCCAACACCACAGGAGATACAATGAGCAGTTCTTC. As protein: CASSQHHRRYNEQFF.

This chain joins TRBV5-1 and TRBJ1-6; D unresolved. V was trimmed by 7 bases and J by 8 bases, leaving 13 bases between them. The CDR3 runs 13 residues. CDR1 SGHRS and CDR2 YFSETQ come from the germline V gene. The CDR3 loop reads CASGRGLDSPLHF. The DNA of the CDR3 is TGCGCCAGCGGTAGAGGACTTGATTCACCCCTCCACTTT.

The rearrangement links TRBV5-4 to TRBJ2-3; no clear D. Trimming removed 4 bases at V and 3 bases at J, with 9 bases between. CDR1 is SGHNT and CDR2 is YYREEE in the germline V gene (reference sequence). This CDR3 is 13 amino acids long. CDR3 nucleotides: TGTGCCAGCAGCATAAGAGAAACAGATACGCAGTATTTT. It is translated as CASSIRETDTQYF.

This clone was observed a single time. The chain is built from TRBV12-5 and TRBJ1-3; TRBD1 matches at 7 bases. From germline, CDR1 is LGHNT and CDR2 FRNRAP. The CDR3 runs to 15 residues. V lost 5 bases to trimming and J lost 2 bases; unmatched junction nucleotides: 6. The chain's CDR3 is CASGLTGEAGNTIYF. CDR3 sequence (DNA): TGTGCTAGTGGTCTCACAGGGGAGGCTGGAAACACCATATATTTT. The full variable domain, completed using reference TRBV12-5 and TRBJ1-3, is DARVTQTPRHKVTEMGQEVTMRCQPILGHNTVFWYRQTMMQGLELLAYFRNRAPLDDSGMPKDRFSAEMPDATLATLKIQPSEPRDSAVYFCASGLTGEAGNTIYFGEGSWLTVV.

The genes are TRBV18 and TRBJ2-7; 14 bases match TRBD2. This CDR3 spans 17 amino acids. The V gene's germline CDR1 is KGHSH and CDR2 LQKENI. V was clipped by 5 bases and J by 2 bases; unmatched bases: 8. The CDR3 DNA follows: TGTGCCAGCTCAATAACCGGGACTAGCGGGAGAGCCTACGAGCAGTACTTC. Its protein product is CASSITGTSGRAYEQYF. The variable domain in full, completed from reference TRBV18 and TRBJ2-7, reads NAGVMQNPRHLVRRRGQEARLRCSPMKGHSHVYWYRQLPEEGLKFMVYLQKENIIDESGMPKERFSAEFPKEGPSILRIQQVVRGDSAAYFCASSITGTSGRAYEQYFGPGTRLTVT.

Only one count was recorded for this clone. The chain employs TRBV6-5 and TRBJ1-1; the D gene is possibly TRBD1 (5 bases). This CDR3 spans 15 amino acids. Trimming left V 2 bases short and J 0 bases short, with 10 bases between. Germline CDR1 and CDR2: MNHEY and SVGAGI. The CDR3 DNA sequence: TGTGCCAGCAGTTACAGGGGCCTCATGAACACTGAAGCTTTCTTT. Its translation is CASSYRGLMNTEAFF.

The chain joins TRBV11-2 to TRBJ1-5; TRBD1 aligns across 7 bases. Germline lookup yields CDR1 SGHAT and CDR2 FQNNGV. The CDR3 length is 15 residues. V was pared by 4 bases and J by 2 bases, with 5 bases of the junction left unmatched. CDR3 loop: CASSSGTVGNQPQHF. In DNA form, the CDR3 reads TGTGCCAGCAGCTCCGGGACAGTGGGCAATCAGCCCCAGCATTTT. Variable domain in full (rest from reference TRBV11-2 and TRBJ1-5): EAGVAQSPRYKIIEKRQSVAFWCNPISGHATLYWYQQILGQGPKLLIQFQNNGVVDDSQLPKDRFSAERLKGVDSTLKIQPAKLEDSAVYLCASSSGTVGNQPQHFGDGTRLSIL.

The V gene is TRBV2, the J gene TRBJ2-7; 10 nucleotides match TRBD2. CDR3 length equals 13 residues. V lost 5 bases, J lost 6 bases, and 4 bases stayed unmatched. Germline CDR1 SNHLY, CDR2 FYNNEI. The CDR3 DNA reads TGTGCCAGCAGTATAACTAGCGGGGCCGAGCAGTACTTC. Amino acids: CASSITSGAEQYF.